The rows below give T cell receptor beta chains drawn from one sample of a study of T cell responses to AZD1222 COVID-19 vaccine. The protocol was immunoSEQ multiplex PCR, while the TCRdb copy is restricted to in-frame clones and leaves out a portion. The profile shows some 130,000 clones, 88% of them singletons. Specimen: peripheral blood, collected on day 0 of MenACWY control vaccination. All receptors come from an adult in good health. Each CDR3 is given with its conserved first and last residue. A D gene is named only where the DNA matches it firmly. Clone sizes are given selectively: once, few, many, or a class where the clone is expanded.

v_call: TRBV4-1
d_call: TRBD1
j_call: TRBJ2-5
clone_size: .
cdr3_aa: CASSQQDRHQTQYF
cdr3_nt: TGCGCCAGCAGCCAACAGGACAGGCATCAGACCCAGTACTTC

v_call: TRBV28
d_call: TRBD1
j_call: TRBJ1-5
clone_size: .
cdr3_aa: CASRGGDRVNQPQHF
cdr3_nt: TGTGCCAGCAGGGGGGGGGACAGGGTAAACCAGCCCCAGCATTTT

v_call: TRBV27
d_call: TRBD1
j_call: TRBJ1-6
clone_size: .
cdr3_aa: CAVQGGWNSPLHF
cdr3_nt: TGTGCCGTTCAGGGGGGGTGGAATTCACCCCTCCACTTT

v_call: TRBV6-6
d_call: .
j_call: TRBJ2-5
clone_size: .
cdr3_aa: CASSYGLDNQETQYF
cdr3_nt: TGTGCCAGCAGTTACGGGTTGGACAACCAAGAGACCCAGTACTTC

v_call: TRBV19
d_call: .
j_call: TRBJ1-6
clone_size: .
cdr3_aa: CASKEENSPLHF
cdr3_nt: TGTGCCAGTAAAGAGGAGAATTCACCCCTCCACTTT

v_call: TRBV5-1
d_call: TRBD2
j_call: TRBJ2-1
clone_size: .
cdr3_aa: CASSLAGTSGRFNEQFF
cdr3_nt: TGCGCCAGCAGCTTGGCGGGGACTAGCGGGAGGTTCAATGAGCAGTTCTTC

v_call: TRBV3-1/TRBV3-2
d_call: .
j_call: TRBJ2-5
clone_size: once
cdr3_aa: CASSQGRGGETQYF
cdr3_nt: TGTGCCAGCAGCCAAGGACGAGGGGGAGAGACCCAGTACTTC

v_call: TRBV7-2
d_call: .
j_call: TRBJ2-3
clone_size: .
cdr3_aa: CASSADSHYTDTQYF
cdr3_nt: TGTGCCAGCAGCGCGGACAGCCACTACACAGATACGCAGTATTTT

v_call: TRBV18
d_call: .
j_call: TRBJ1-5
clone_size: .
cdr3_aa: CASSTRESNQPQHF
cdr3_nt: TGTGCCAGCTCCACCAGGGAAAGCAATCAGCCCCAGCATTTT

v_call: TRBV5-1
d_call: TRBD2
j_call: TRBJ2-1
clone_size: .
cdr3_aa: CASSLAGGIYNEQFF
cdr3_nt: TGCGCCAGCAGCTTGGCCGGGGGGATCTACAATGAGCAGTTCTTC